Given below is one TCR beta chain in context. As yet, its antigen is unknown. The data originate from a study of Ad26.COV2.S vaccination and SARS-CoV-2 variants. Study background: Ad26.COV2.S, an intramuscular injection, was given once or twice 56 days apart. Regarding the study as a whole: While placebo recipients had lower spike-specific TCR breadth, vaccine recipients had more.

The repertoire was sequenced with immunoSEQ multiplex PCR; TCRdb's copy has only in-frame clones and lacks some. The data show about 350,000 clones, approximately 90% seen once. As for treatment: around 19 received Ad26.COV2.S at low or high dose, single or two shots; five or six received placebo; per-sample allocation not given. Samples were taken on day 63 after the first vaccine or placebo injection. Donor was an adult aged 18-55 years in Boston. Trimming shortened V by 1 base and J by 2 bases, and 3 bases separated the two germline ends. There are 12 residues in the CDR3. Germline CDR1 reads SEHNR; CDR2 reads FQNEAQ (reference sequence).

This clonotype originated in a person aged 18-65 years who received the Ad26.COV2.S COVID-19 vaccine or a placebo. The starting material was peripheral blood, obtained in a trial of Ad26.COV2.S vaccine versus placebo. The V gene is TRBV7-9, the J gene TRBJ2-7; D not resolved. The CDR3 here is CASSLGTYEQYF. The CDR3 DNA is TGTGCCAGCAGCTTAGGAACCTACGAGCAGTACTTC.